This T cell receptor (beta chain) comes out of a study of cytomegalovirus exposure and HLA in healthy donors. This CDR3 spans 13 amino acids. Germline V gives CDR1 SGHDN, CDR2 FVKESK. Losses at the gene ends were 9 bases for V and 11 bases for J; bases not matched to a gene: 11. This PCR relied on a set of 60 Vbeta primers and 13 Jbeta primers. The table came from immunoSEQ multiplex PCR; TCRdb's copy has only in-frame clones and leaves some out. The table lists about 120,000 clones, about 72% of them singletons, with around 15% in the top ten. The sequenced material came from PBMCs. The clonotype originates from a man over 45 in good health and CMV-seropositive. The V gene is TRBV14, the J gene TRBJ1-1, with TRBD1 matching 11 bases. CDR3 residues: CASLKDRGPPAFF. Written as DNA, the CDR3 is TGTGCCAGTCTAAAGGACAGGGGGCCCCCGGCTTTCTTT. Using reference TRBV14 and TRBJ1-1 for the parts outside the CDR3, the full variable domain is EAGVTQFPSHSVIEKGQTVTLRCDPISGHDNLYWYRRVMGKEIKFLLHFVKESKQDESGMPNNRFLAERTGGTYSTLKVQPAELEDSGVYFCASLKDRGPPAFFGQGTRLTVV.